These T cell receptor beta chains were read from a single sample in a study of T cell responses to AZD1222 COVID-19 vaccine. Method: immunoSEQ multiplex PCR; TCRdb's copy keeps in-frame clones and lacks some. In the table there are some 130,000 clones, 87% of which are singletons. Here the sequenced sample was peripheral blood, taken 28 days after the second AZD1222 dose. These receptors all stem from an adult who received the AZD1222 COVID-19 vaccine. Both conserved end residues are part of each CDR3. The D gene is left open where the match is weak. Clone size is not always given. Where it is, it says once, few, many or a class for expanded clones.

V	D	length	size	J	CDR3	DNA
TRBV6-5	NA	13	NA	TRBJ1-1	CASRGHMNTEAFF	TGTGCCAGCAGAGGACACATGAACACTGAAGCTTTCTTT
TRBV7-2	TRBD1	15	NA	TRBJ1-5	CASSPQGLGNQPQHF	TGTGCCAGCAGCCCACAGGGGCTTGGCAATCAGCCCCAGCATTTT
TRBV5-5	TRBD1	16	medium-sized	TRBJ1-2	CASSATGTGVYYGYTF	TGTGCCAGCAGCGCGACCGGGACAGGGGTCTACTATGGCTACACCTTC
TRBV6-5	NA	16	NA	TRBJ1-5	CASSYVGFYSNQPQHF	TGTGCCAGCAGTTACGTCGGTTTCTATAGCAATCAGCCCCAGCATTTT
TRBV12-3/TRBV12-4	NA	12	NA	TRBJ2-5	CASSLQQETQYF	TGTGCCAGCAGTTTACAGCAAGAGACCCAGTACTTC
TRBV7-3	NA	18	NA	TRBJ2-2	CASSRRVAGQGGTGELFF	TGTGCCAGCAGCCGCCGGGTTGCTGGGCAGGGAGGCACCGGGGAGCTGTTTTTT
TRBV6-2/TRBV6-3	NA	14	NA	TRBJ1-5	CASSYHSPGEPQHF	TGTGCCAGCAGTTACCACTCCCCGGGGGAGCCCCAGCATTTT
TRBV27	NA	14	NA	TRBJ1-1	CASSHGDVGTEAFF	TGTGCCAGCTCTCACGGGGACGTGGGAACTGAAGCTTTCTTT
TRBV6-2/TRBV6-3	TRBD2	12	once	TRBJ2-7	CASSLGGYEQYF	TGTGCCAGCAGCCTGGGGGGGTACGAGCAGTACTTC
TRBV7-2	TRBD2	13	NA	TRBJ2-7	CASSSRGGDEQYF	TGTGCCAGCAGCTCCCGGGGGGGGGACGAGCAGTACTTC
TRBV2	NA	13	NA	TRBJ1-6	CASSEHGSSPLHF	TGTGCCAGCAGTGAACACGGTAGCTCACCCCTCCACTTT
TRBV4-2	NA	14	NA	TRBJ2-1	CASSQVSGDNEQFF	TGTGCCAGCAGCCAAGTATCTGGAGACAATGAGCAGTTCTTC
TRBV4-1	NA	15	NA	TRBJ1-5	CASSPGGYSNQPQHF	TGCGCCAGCAGCCCAGGAGGGTATAGCAATCAGCCCCAGCATTTT
TRBV21-1	NA	17	once	TRBJ1-5	CASSKWGGTYSNQPQHF	TGTGCCAGCAGCAAATGGGGCGGGACATATAGCAATCAGCCCCAGCATTTT
TRBV18	NA	15	NA	TRBJ1-1	CASSPSGGRNTEAFF	TGTGCCAGCTCACCCTCCGGGGGAAGGAACACTGAAGCTTTCTTT
TRBV5-1	TRBD2	15	NA	TRBJ2-2	CASTRSGGNTGELFF	TGCGCCAGCACACGTAGCGGGGGGAACACCGGGGAGCTGTTTTTT
TRBV6-2/TRBV6-3	TRBD1	12	NA	TRBJ2-3	CASSQQGWTQYF	TGTGCCAGCAGTCAACAGGGGTGGACGCAGTATTTT
TRBV4-3	TRBD1	14	NA	TRBJ2-7	CASSQGTGNYEQYF	TGCGCCAGCAGCCAAGGGACAGGTAACTACGAGCAGTACTTC
TRBV7-3	NA	14	NA	TRBJ2-2	CASSLTRTSGELFF	TGTGCCAGCAGCTTAACTCGCACTAGCGGGGAGCTGTTTTTT
TRBV15	NA	12	once	TRBJ1-3	CATSSDGNTIYF	TGTGCCACCAGCAGTGATGGTAACACCATATATTTT
TRBV28	NA	15	NA	TRBJ1-3	CASSSEIFSGNTIYF	TGTGCCAGCAGTTCGGAGATTTTCTCTGGAAACACCATATATTTT
TRBV4-3	NA	15	NA	TRBJ1-5	CASSQDRQVVQPQHF	TGCGCCAGCAGCCAAGATCGACAGGTCGTCCAGCCCCAGCATTTT
TRBV10-3	NA	11	NA	TRBJ2-7	CAISDSSEQYF	TGTGCCATCAGTGACTCCTCCGAGCAGTACTTC
TRBV19	NA	16	NA	TRBJ1-4	CASTPRGAATNEKLFF	TGTGCCAGTACCCCCCGCGGGGCTGCAACTAATGAAAAACTGTTTTTT
TRBV7-9	NA	16	NA	TRBJ1-1	CASSRPPQGMNTEAFF	TGTGCCAGCAGCCGACCCCCGCAGGGCATGAACACTGAAGCTTTCTTT
TRBV5-4	TRBD1	17	once	TRBJ2-3	CASSPLRTGGAVDTQYF	TGTGCCAGCAGCCCTTTGAGGACAGGGGGCGCAGTAGATACGCAGTATTTT
TRBV3-1/TRBV3-2	NA	15	NA	TRBJ2-2	CASSQGGTATGELFF	TGTGCCAGCAGCCAAGGCGGGACAGCCACCGGGGAGCTGTTTTTT
TRBV7-3	TRBD2	15	NA	TRBJ2-1	CASSLSGGTYNEQFF	TGTGCCAGCAGCTTAAGCGGGGGGACCTACAATGAGCAGTTCTTC
TRBV7-2	TRBD1	14	NA	TRBJ1-2	CASSRDRGLYGYTF	TGTGCCAGCAGCAGAGACAGGGGGCTGTATGGCTACACCTTC
TRBV7-2	NA	15	NA	TRBJ1-3	CASSLGTNSGNTIYF	TGTGCCAGCAGCTTGGGTACAAACTCTGGAAACACCATATATTTT
TRBV27	NA	17	NA	TRBJ2-2	CASSFGGGRSNTGELFF	TGTGCCAGCAGTTTTGGAGGAGGCAGATCAAACACCGGGGAGCTGTTTTTT
TRBV19	NA	15	NA	TRBJ1-6	CASSMEGSYNSPLHF	TGTGCCAGTAGTATGGAAGGGTCCTATAATTCACCCCTCCACTTT
TRBV20-1	NA	8	NA	TRBJ1-2	CSVGGYTF	TGCAGTGTGGGGGGCTACACCTTC
TRBV6-2/TRBV6-3	NA	12	NA	TRBJ2-7	CASSYQGFGQYF	TGTGCCAGCAGTTACCAGGGTTTCGGGCAGTACTTC
TRBV3-1/TRBV3-2	TRBD2	15	NA	TRBJ2-3	CASSRSGGATDTQYF	TGTGCCAGCAGCCGTAGCGGGGGGGCCACAGATACGCAGTATTTT
TRBV19	NA	12	once	TRBJ1-5	CASSMGFQPQHF	TGTGCCAGTAGTATGGGATTTCAGCCCCAGCATTTT
TRBV13	NA	13	NA	TRBJ1-3	CATQQGSGNTIYF	TGTGCCACCCAACAGGGCTCTGGAAACACCATATATTTT
TRBV15	TRBD1	17	NA	TRBJ1-2	CATSRGGMQGVNYGYTF	TGTGCCACCAGCAGAGGAGGAATGCAGGGGGTAAACTATGGCTACACCTTC
TRBV5-6	TRBD1	16	NA	TRBJ2-5	CASSLVGQGTRETQYF	TGTGCCAGCAGCTTGGTGGGACAGGGGACGCGGGAGACCCAGTACTTC
TRBV7-9	NA	15	few	TRBJ2-7	CASSLRAALAYEQYF	TGTGCCAGCAGCTTGAGGGCGGCTCTAGCCTACGAGCAGTACTTC
TRBV7-2	NA	13	NA	TRBJ1-6	CASSLDRRSPLHF	TGTGCCAGCAGCTTAGACCGGCGGTCACCCCTCCACTTT
TRBV6-6	TRBD1	13	once	TRBJ1-1	CASSYRQGAEAFF	TGTGCCAGCAGTTATCGACAGGGGGCTGAAGCTTTCTTT
TRBV7-2	TRBD1	17	NA	TRBJ1-2	CASSLIGGRGPNYGYTF	TGTGCCAGCAGCTTAATAGGGGGCCGGGGACCTAACTATGGCTACACCTTC
TRBV7-3	TRBD2	16	NA	TRBJ2-1	CASSPLTSGGDNEQFF	TGTGCCAGCAGCCCCCTGACTAGCGGGGGGGACAATGAGCAGTTCTTC
TRBV11-1	NA	13	NA	TRBJ2-1	CASSLLGDNEQFF	TGTGCCAGCAGCTTACTCGGGGACAATGAGCAGTTCTTC
TRBV19	NA	14	NA	TRBJ1-6	CASSIPLGNSPLHF	TGTGCCAGTAGTATTCCCTTAGGGAATTCACCCCTCCACTTT
TRBV6-2/TRBV6-3	NA	12	NA	TRBJ1-5	CASSGRVQPQHF	TGTGCCAGCAGTGGAAGGGTCCAGCCCCAGCATTTT
TRBV18	NA	14	once	TRBJ1-5	CASSPWGSNQPQHF	TGTGCCAGCTCACCGTGGGGAAGCAATCAGCCCCAGCATTTT
TRBV19	NA	16	few	TRBJ1-2	CASSISGSDSNYGYTF	TGTGCCAGTAGTATTAGCGGTTCGGACTCGAACTATGGCTACACCTTC
TRBV28	TRBD1	15	once	TRBJ2-7	CASSPPGTGIYEQYF	TGTGCCAGCAGTCCGCCCGGGACAGGGATCTACGAGCAGTACTTC
TRBV7-8	TRBD1	14	NA	TRBJ1-1	CASSLAGRQGRAFF	TGTGCCAGCAGCTTAGCTGGTCGACAGGGACGAGCTTTCTTT
TRBV5-4	NA	17	NA	TRBJ2-3	CASSSPRGGQTTDTQYF	TGTGCCAGCAGCTCACCAAGGGGGGGCCAAACCACAGATACGCAGTATTTT
TRBV6-2/TRBV6-3	NA	13	NA	TRBJ1-2	CASSFQGMDGYTF	TGTGCCAGCAGTTTCCAGGGCATGGATGGCTACACCTTC
TRBV19	NA	15	NA	TRBJ1-5	CASMLRTGGNQPQHF	TGTGCCAGTATGCTTCGCACTGGAGGCAATCAGCCCCAGCATTTT
TRBV11-3	NA	15	NA	TRBJ2-5	CASSPGASLQETQYF	TGTGCCAGCAGCCCTGGGGCCTCCCTTCAAGAGACCCAGTACTTC
TRBV7-2	TRBD2	16	NA	TRBJ2-7	CASSLVSGRELGEQYF	TGTGCCAGCAGCTTAGTGTCGGGGCGGGAGCTCGGCGAGCAGTACTTC
TRBV30	NA	13	NA	TRBJ2-1	CAWSSWAQQGQFF	TGTGCCTGGAGTTCTTGGGCCCAGCAAGGGCAGTTCTTC
TRBV5-4	TRBD1	15	few	TRBJ1-2	CASSLNQGAGYGYTF	TGTGCCAGCAGCTTGAACCAGGGGGCAGGCTATGGCTACACCTTC
TRBV7-3	NA	13	NA	TRBJ2-3	CASSLIQGDTQYF	TGTGCCAGCAGCCTTATCCAGGGAGATACGCAGTATTTT
TRBV7-2	NA	16	NA	TRBJ1-2	CASSHILGGANYGYTF	TGTGCCAGCAGCCACATCCTGGGGGGGGCTAACTATGGCTACACCTTC